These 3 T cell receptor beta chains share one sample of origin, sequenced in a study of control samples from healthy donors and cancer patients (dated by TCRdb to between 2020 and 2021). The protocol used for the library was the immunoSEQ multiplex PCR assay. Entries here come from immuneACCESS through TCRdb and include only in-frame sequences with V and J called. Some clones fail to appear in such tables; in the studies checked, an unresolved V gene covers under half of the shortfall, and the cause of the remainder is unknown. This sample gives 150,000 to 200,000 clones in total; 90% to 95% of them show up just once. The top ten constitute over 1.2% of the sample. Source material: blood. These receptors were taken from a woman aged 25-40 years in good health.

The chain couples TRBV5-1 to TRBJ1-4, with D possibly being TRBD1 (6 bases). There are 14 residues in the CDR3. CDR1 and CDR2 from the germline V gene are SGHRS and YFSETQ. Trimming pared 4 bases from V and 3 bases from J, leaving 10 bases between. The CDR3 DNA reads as TGCGCCAGCAGCCCCAGGGGAGCTAATGAAAAACTGTTTTTT. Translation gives CASSPRGANEKLFF.

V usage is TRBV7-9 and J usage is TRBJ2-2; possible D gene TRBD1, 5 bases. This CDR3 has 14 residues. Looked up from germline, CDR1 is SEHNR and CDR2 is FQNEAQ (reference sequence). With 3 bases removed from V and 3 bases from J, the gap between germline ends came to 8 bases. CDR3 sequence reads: CASSFRVDTGELFF. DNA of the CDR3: TGTGCCAGCAGCTTCAGGGTCGACACCGGGGAGCTGTTTTTT.

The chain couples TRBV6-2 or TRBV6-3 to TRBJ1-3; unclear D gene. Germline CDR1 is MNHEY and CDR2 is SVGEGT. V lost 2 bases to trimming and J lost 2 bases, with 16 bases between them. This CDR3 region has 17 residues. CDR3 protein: CASSYGGFGRAGNTIYF. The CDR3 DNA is TGTGCCAGCAGTTACGGTGGGTTCGGGCGCGCTGGAAACACCATATATTTT.